Each of the 18 T cell receptor beta chains below was sequenced from the same sample in a study of T cell responses to AZD1222 COVID-19 vaccine. Generated by immunoSEQ multiplex PCR, the TCRdb table keeps only in-frame clones and is missing some. This sample yields around 100,000 clones, of which roughly 89% are seen a single time; about 3% belongs to the top ten. The sample was peripheral blood, taken on day 0 of AZD1222 vaccination. Source of these receptors: an adult in good health.

The chain carries TRBV6-5 and TRBJ1-1; possibly TRBD1 for D (5 bases). Trimming cost V 4 bases and J 0 bases, with 15 bases left between them. Germline V lookup: CDR1 MNHEY, CDR2 SVGAGI. This CDR3 has 16 residues. CDR3 nucleotide sequence: TGTGCCAGCAGTTCCTTAACCGGGACTATGAACACTGAAGCTTTCTTT. This translates into CASSSLTGTMNTEAFF.

As for this clone: Compared with germline, one end of the junction differs, possibly owing to a read error. J is TRBJ1-5 and V is TRBV4-3; maybe TRBD1 (5 bases). The germline CDR1 and CDR2 sequences are LGHNA and YSLEER. The CDR3 consists of 15 residues. CDR3 amino acids: CASSQDWGSSQPQHF. The DNA for the CDR3 is TGCGCCAGCAGCCAAGATTGGGGCAGCAGTCAGCCCCAGCATTTT.

The rearrangement links TRBV28 to TRBJ1-3, with no clear D. Germline assignment: CDR1 MDHEN and CDR2 SYDVKM. V gave up 5 bases and J gave up 0 bases, with 14 bases separating them. This CDR3 comprises 16 residues. CDR3 sequence: CASSLDWTGSGNTIYF. CDR3 coding DNA: TGTGCCAGCAGTCTAGATTGGACGGGCTCTGGAAACACCATATATTTT.

This chain uses TRBV4-2 with TRBJ1-4; the match to TRBD1 covers 10 bases. CDR3 length equals 20 residues. The germline gives CDR1 LGHNA, CDR2 YNFKEQ. Trimming took 0 bases from V and 6 from J; bases not matched to a gene: 16. The CDR3 loop reads CASSQDAGTGVLLAYEKLFF. The CDR3 DNA sequence: TGTGCCAGCAGCCAAGATGCCGGGACAGGGGTCCTGCTAGCCTATGAAAAACTGTTTTTT.

V and J are TRBV2 and TRBJ1-1, with 7 bases identical to TRBD1. CDR1 and CDR2 from the germline V gene are SNHLY and FYNNEI. V lost 5 bases to trimming and J lost 0 bases; unmatched junction nucleotides: 3. The CDR3 is 14 amino acids. The CDR3 DNA reads TGTGCCAGCAGTCGACAGGGTTTGAACACTGAAGCTTTCTTT. Protein: CASSRQGLNTEAFF.

V and J are TRBV19 and TRBJ1-1; no clear D gene. Germline CDR1 reads LNHDA; CDR2 reads SQIVND (reference sequence). Trimming pared 4 bases from V and 0 bases from J, leaving 6 bases between. The CDR3 sequence is 13 residues long. CDR3 sequence reads: CASSNTLNTEAFF. The CDR3 DNA sequence: TGTGCCAGTAGTAACACCTTGAACACTGAAGCTTTCTTT.

The J gene is TRBJ2-2, the V gene TRBV28, with D maybe TRBD1 (6 bases). Germline V lookup: CDR1 MDHEN, CDR2 SYDVKM. The CDR3 is 15 residues long. V gave up 3 bases and J gave up 1 base, with 9 bases separating them. CDR3 residues: CASSLTGGNTGELFF. The CDR3 nucleotides are TGTGCCAGCAGTTTGACAGGTGGGAACACCGGGGAGCTGTTTTTT.

CDR3 nucleotide sequence: TGTGCCAGCTCTAAAAGTTGGGATCAGCCCCAGCATTTT. Residues: CASSKSWDQPQHF. The chain is built from TRBV7-7 and TRBJ1-5; D not resolved. The CDR3 extends over 13 amino acids. CDR1 is SSHAT, CDR2 FNYEAQ, per germline (reference sequence). Trimming took off 8 bases at V and 5 bases at J, with 13 bases between the two ends.

In regard to this clone: This specimen includes other DNA sequences encoding the same CDR3. This chain links TRBV4-1 with TRBJ2-7; 7 nucleotides agree with TRBD2. The germline V gene has CDR1 MGHRA and CDR2 YSYEKL. The CDR3 extends over 13 amino acids. The V gene end was trimmed by 0 bases and the J gene end by 12 bases; junction bases not matched to a gene: 8. CDR3 loop: CASSQDPWRGLYF. For the CDR3, the DNA is TGCGCCAGCAGCCAAGATCCTTGGCGGGGGTTGTACTTC.

DNA of the CDR3: TGCACCAGCAGCCACCCGGGGACTGGGGGTAACGACACAGATACGCAGTATTTT. Amino acid sequence: CTSSHPGTGGNDTDTQYF. V usage is TRBV1 and J usage is TRBJ2-3; TRBD2 is taken as the D call from the table, unchecked against the DNA. TRBV1 is a recognized pseudogene. The length of the CDR3 is 18 residues.

The chain combines TRBV6-6 with TRBJ1-5, with D possibly TRBD1 on 5 matching bases. Germline CDR1 and CDR2: MNHNY and SVGAGI (reference sequence). The length of the CDR3 is 16 residues. Trimming left V 6 bases short and J 6 bases short, with 21 bases between. The CDR3 nucleotides are TGTGCCAGCAGACACAACGAACGGGGAAGGGGTCAGCCCCAGCATTTT. As protein: CASRHNERGRGQPQHF.

This chain links TRBV29-1 with TRBJ1-1, with TRBD1 matching 8 bases. The V segment lost 5 bases and the J segment 1 base; nucleotides outside the gene matches: 6. Germline CDR1 reads SQVTM; CDR2 reads ANQGSEA. The length of the CDR3 is 14 residues. The CDR3 protein is CSVSQGAPNTEAFF. The CDR3 DNA follows: TGCAGCGTTTCCCAGGGGGCACCGAACACTGAAGCTTTCTTT. Filled out from reference TRBV29-1 and TRBJ1-1, the complete variable domain reads SAVISQKPSRDICQRGTSLTIQCQVDSQVTMMFWYRQQPGQSLTLIATANQGSEATYESGFVIDKFPISRPNLTFSTLTVSNMSPEDSSIYLCSVSQGAPNTEAFFGQGTRLTVV.

The rearrangement links TRBV18 to TRBJ1-2; possible D gene TRBD1, 5 bases. Germline V gene data show CDR1 as KGHSH and CDR2 as LQKENI. This CDR3 contains 13 residues. The germline V and J ends were trimmed by 2 bases and 3 bases, with 7 bases remaining between them. DNA for the CDR3: TGTGCCAGCTCACCATCACAGGACTATGGCTACACCTTC. Protein product: CASSPSQDYGYTF.

The chain employs TRBV6-1 and TRBJ1-3, with D possibly being TRBD1 (5 bases). The length of the CDR3 is 18 residues. V was clipped by 4 bases and J by 3 bases, with 22 bases between them. Germline V CDR1 and CDR2: MNHNS, SASEGT. The CDR3 loop reads CASSARGTAGSFGNTIYF. DNA of the CDR3: TGTGCCAGCAGTGCGAGGGGAACAGCCGGATCCTTTGGAAACACCATATATTTT.

This rearrangement joins TRBV27 to TRBJ2-7; no clear D gene. With 4 bases removed from V and 7 bases from J, the gap between germline ends came to 17 bases. The CDR3 is 14 residues long. CDR1 MNHEY and CDR2 SMNVEV come from the germline V gene (reference sequence). The CDR3 DNA reads TGTGCCAGCAGTTCGGAAGTCCAGGCGCTGGAGCAGTACTTC. This sequence encodes CASSSEVQALEQYF.

CDR3 in amino acids: CASSRGQGNSPLHF. CDR3 DNA sequence: TGTGCCAGCAGCAGGGGACAGGGTAATTCACCCCTCCACTTT. This sequence joins TRBV5-4 and TRBJ1-6, with 9 bases lining up with TRBD1. Germline V CDR1 and CDR2: SGHNT, YYREEE (reference sequence). This CDR3 region has 14 residues. V lost 4 bases and J lost 6; bases outside the gene matches: 2.

Here the CDR3 DNA reads TGTGCCTGGAGTGCGGGCGGCAGCAATAATTCACCCCTCCACTTT. Protein: CAWSAGGSNNSPLHF. V gene TRBV30 combines with J gene TRBJ1-6; D gene unclear. The CDR3 contains 15 residues. With 1 base removed from V and 5 bases from J, the gap between germline ends came to 12 bases. CDR1 GTSNPN and CDR2 SVGIG come from the germline V gene (reference sequence).

The chain joins TRBV7-6 to TRBJ1-2, with 9 bases that match TRBD1. The germline V gene has CDR1 SGHVS and CDR2 FNYEAQ. The CDR3 loop spans 15 amino acids. V dropped 5 bases and J dropped 3; count of bases not matched to a gene: 7. As DNA, the CDR3 is TGTGCCAGCAGCCCTCCGGGACAGGGAGACTATGGCTACACCTTC. Amino acid sequence: CASSPPGQGDYGYTF. Combining the CDR3 with reference TRBV7-6 and TRBJ1-2 gives the whole variable domain GAGVSQSPRYKVTKRGQDVALRCDPISGHVSLYWYRQALGQGPEFLTYFNYEAQQDKSGLPNDRFSAERPEGSISTLTIQRTEQRDSAMYRCASSPPGQGDYGYTFGSGTRLTVV.